These 25 T cell receptor beta chains share one sample of origin, sequenced in a study of T cells in Graves' hyperthyroidism and ophthalmopathy. Amplification of TCR beta CDR3 regions was performed using RNA transcripts as template. HTBI primers were the set used in a first-round RT-PCR of the TCR CDR3. From the multiplex PCR reads, TCRdb called clonotypes with MiXCR, one entry per CDR3 protein. The sample includes roughly 420,000 distinct CDR3 sequences, less than 20% of them seen just once. Sequenced material: blood. The receptors come from a woman in her late teens or twenties with Graves' hyperthyroidism.

The J gene is TRBJ2-1, the V gene TRBV7-8, with D perhaps matching TRBD1 (6 bases). The CDR3 totals 20 residues. Trimming pared 4 bases from V and 0 bases from J, leaving 25 bases between. Per the germline V gene, CDR1 is SGHVS and CDR2 is FQNEAQ. The DNA of the CDR3 is TGTGCCAGCAGCTCTCCCACAGGGAACAAGCCCAGGAGCTCCTACAATGAGCAGTTCTTC. Translating gives CASSSPTGNKPRSSYNEQFF.

This clonotype showed up many times. The chain combines TRBV4-1 with TRBJ2-3; TRBD2 matches at 12 bases. V gave up 0 bases and J gave up 3 bases; unmatched junction bases: 7. The CDR3 length is 18 residues. From germline, CDR1 is MGHRA and CDR2 YSYEKL. This CDR3 is CASSQDPTSGRSTDTQYF. The DNA of the CDR3 is TGCGCCAGCAGCCAAGATCCAACTAGCGGGAGGAGTACAGATACGCAGTATTTT.

This clonotype showed up many times. The chain uses TRBV5-1 and TRBJ2-5, with D possibly TRBD2 on 6 matching bases. The CDR3 runs to 15 residues. Germline V gene data show CDR1 as SGHRS and CDR2 as YFSETQ. Between the trimmed V and J ends, which lost 0 bases and 0 bases, there was a span of 9 bases. CDR3 bases: TGCGCCAGCAGCTTGGATGGGGGGTACCAAGAGACCCAGTACTTC. As protein: CASSLDGGYQETQYF.

The genes are TRBV4-1 and TRBJ1-1; the D gene is possibly TRBD1 (5 bases). CDR1 MGHRA and CDR2 YSYEKL come from the germline V gene. The CDR3 length is 15 residues. Trimming cost V 4 bases and J 5 bases, with 17 bases left between them. CDR3 bases: TGCGCCAGCAGCCCTACCGGGACCATCGTTACTGAAGCTTTCTTT. Amino acid sequence: CASSPTGTIVTEAFF.

This clonotype appeared many times. V usage is TRBV28 and J usage is TRBJ2-2, with 8 bases matching TRBD2. J lost 0 bases, V lost 6 bases, and 3 bases had no gene match. This CDR3 spans 15 amino acids. Germline V CDR1 and CDR2: MDHEN, SYDVKM. CDR3 region: CASSLAGTNTGELFF. The DNA for the CDR3 is TGTGCCAGCAGCTTAGCGGGGACGAACACCGGGGAGCTGTTTTTT.

V and J are TRBV20-1 and TRBJ1-4; 8 nucleotides line up with TRBD1. The germline CDR1 and CDR2 sequences are DFQATT and SNEGSKA (reference sequence). The V and J ends lost 5 bases and 6 bases, in that order; junction bases with no gene match: 8. CDR3 length: 14 residues. CDR3 sequence: CSALQGVADEKLFF. The CDR3 nucleotides read TGCAGTGCTCTACAGGGGGTCGCGGATGAAAAACTGTTTTTT.

This chain connects TRBV18 to TRBJ1-1; no clear D gene. The V and J ends lost 1 base and 4 bases respectively, with 13 bases between them. This CDR3 has 15 amino acids. Germline V gene data show CDR1 as KGHSH and CDR2 as LQKENI. The CDR3, as DNA: TGTGCCAGCTCACCACTCGGTGACCGCGGCACTGAAGCTTTCTTT. This gives the protein CASSPLGDRGTEAFF.

This clonotype was seen many times. J is TRBJ1-5 and V is TRBV29-1, with 8 bases matching TRBD1. After removal of 6 bases from V and 2 bases from J, the junction contained 9 bases not matched to a gene. This CDR3 has 15 residues. Germline V lookup: CDR1 SQVTM, CDR2 ANQGSEA. CDR3 DNA sequence: TGCAGCGTGACTCCGACAGGGGACGGCAATCAGCCCCAGCATTTT. Its translation is CSVTPTGDGNQPQHF.

V is TRBV10-3 and J is TRBJ2-2; 11 bases match TRBD2. J lost 6 bases, V lost 3 bases, and 9 bases had no gene match. Germline CDR1 and CDR2: ENHRY and SYGVKD. The CDR3 length is 17 residues. The CDR3 nucleotides read TGTGCCATCAGTGACCCCAGACTAGCGGGGATGGCCGGGGAGCTGTTTTTT. It yields the protein CAISDPRLAGMAGELFF.

This clonotype was observed at least ten times. This chain uses TRBV20-1 with TRBJ2-7; TRBD2 is a possible D gene (6 bases). The CDR3 runs to 15 residues. The V end lost 5 bases, the J end lost 0 bases, and 17 bases lay between the germline ends. The germline CDR1 and CDR2 sequences are DFQATT and SNEGSKA (reference sequence). CDR3 sequence (DNA): TGCAGTGCTGAAGACACCCGGGGGATCTCCTACGAGCAGTACTTC. It encodes CSAEDTRGISYEQYF.

This clonotype has just a few counts. The CDR3 nucleotides are TGTGCCAGTAGTATGGGCAGGGCTGTCAATGAGCAGTTCTTC. The encoded protein is CASSMGRAVNEQFF. The chain is built from TRBV19 and TRBJ2-1, with D perhaps matching TRBD1 (5 bases). Trimming removed 3 bases from V and 6 bases from J, with 12 bases in between. The germline V gene has CDR1 LNHDA and CDR2 SQIVND (reference sequence). This CDR3 has 14 residues.

Ten or more counts support this clonotype. The rearrangement uses TRBV20-1 and TRBJ2-3; no clear D. CDR1 and CDR2 (germline): DFQATT, SNEGSKA (reference sequence). V was clipped by 3 bases and J by 6 bases, with 10 bases between them. The length of the CDR3 is 12 residues. The CDR3 spells CSASPVGDTQYF. The CDR3, as DNA: TGCAGTGCTAGCCCAGTGGGGGATACGCAGTATTTT.

This clonotype has at least ten counts. The CDR3 bases are TGTGCCAGCAGTTTACCGGAGAGCACAGATACGCAGTATTTT. Translated: CASSLPESTDTQYF. This chain connects TRBV12-3 or TRBV12-4 to TRBJ2-3; no clear D. CDR3 length: 14 amino acids. Trimming took 2 bases from V and 0 from J, leaving 6 bases between them.

This clonotype was seen repeatedly, ten times or more. This chain connects TRBV10-3 to TRBJ1-1; a weak D match, TRBD1 (5 bases). CDR1 and CDR2 (germline): ENHRY, SYGVKD. The CDR3 length is 13 residues. Trimming shortened V by 2 bases and J by 11 bases, and 15 bases separated the two germline ends. The CDR3: CAISETEGREAFF. The CDR3 coding sequence is TGTGCCATCAGTGAGACGGAGGGCAGGGAGGCTTTCTTT.

This clonotype has a count of ten or more. CDR3 coding DNA: TGCAGTGCCTTGGGGGGAGGGCCACTGGAGACCCAGTACTTC. This sequence encodes CSALGGGPLETQYF. J is TRBJ2-5 and V is TRBV20-1; 7 nucleotides match TRBD2. Trimming cost V 6 bases and J 5 bases; bases outside gene matches: 12. Looked up from germline, CDR1 is DFQATT and CDR2 is SNEGSKA (reference sequence). This CDR3 is built from 14 residues.

This clonotype was counted ten times or more. This chain connects TRBV27 to TRBJ1-1; 7 positions match TRBD1. The germline gives CDR1 MNHEY, CDR2 SMNVEV (reference sequence). The J segment lost 0 bases and the V segment lost 5 bases, leaving 6 bases of the junction unmatched. The CDR3 sequence is 15 residues long. The CDR3 reads CASSPDRPMNTEAFF. The DNA of the CDR3 is TGTGCCAGCAGTCCGGACAGGCCGATGAACACTGAAGCTTTCTTT.

This clonotype was found many times. The DNA for the CDR3 is TGTGCCAGCAGCTTAGAGGGAAATACGCAGTATTTT. Translating it yields CASSLEGNTQYF. The chain joins TRBV11-2 to TRBJ2-3, with no clear D. V was trimmed by 0 bases and J by 7 bases, leaving 5 bases between them. CDR3 length: 12 residues. Germline lookup yields CDR1 SGHAT and CDR2 FQNNGV.

This clonotype was counted many times. The CDR3 nucleotides are TGTGCCAGCGGACGGAGAGGGGCGGGCACAGATACGCAGTATTTT. It yields the protein CASGRRGAGTDTQYF. This chain joins TRBV12-3 or TRBV12-4 and TRBJ2-3, with D perhaps TRBD1 or TRBD2 (5 bases each). V lost 8 bases to trimming and J lost 1 base, with 16 bases between them. This CDR3 is built from 15 residues.

This clonotype was seen at least ten times. V and J are TRBV20-1 and TRBJ2-7; no clear D. CDR1 and CDR2 (germline): DFQATT, SNEGSKA (reference sequence). This CDR3 has 13 amino acids. The V end was cut by 6 bases, the J end by 2 bases, with 14 bases between. The CDR3 nucleotides are TGCAGTGCCCCGACGGAGCGACCCTACGAGCAGTACTTC. It yields the protein CSAPTERPYEQYF.

This clonotype came up many times. The rearrangement links TRBV19 to TRBJ1-5; D is unclear. The CDR3 totals 13 residues. The V gene's germline CDR1 is LNHDA and CDR2 SQIVND (reference sequence). V dropped 3 bases and J dropped 5 bases, with 8 bases sitting between them. The DNA of the CDR3 is TGTGCCAGTAGTATTCAGCGGGATCAGCCCCAGCATTTT. It encodes CASSIQRDQPQHF.

This clonotype was recorded many times. The gene calls are TRBV4-1 and TRBJ1-2; 7 bases fit TRBD1. The length of the CDR3 is 17 residues. CDR1 and CDR2 (germline): MGHRA, YSYEKL. J was trimmed by 4 bases and V by 9 bases; bases with no gene match: 20. CDR3 nucleotides: TGCGCCAGTGGGACAGACCCGTGGGGGAGTGATCGCTATGGCTACACCTTC. The encoded protein is CASGTDPWGSDRYGYTF.

This clonotype was seen a few times. A read error may account for a junction end that differs from germline. The chain uses TRBV2 and TRBJ1-2; no definite D call. The CDR3 is made up of 13 amino acids. Germline V CDR1 and CDR2: SNHLY, FYNNEI. Here the CDR3 reads CASSLIENYGYTF. The CDR3 coding sequence is TGCGCCAGCAGCCTGATAGAGAACTATGGCTACACCTTC.

The chain has TRBV29-1 and TRBJ2-3; D is undetermined. The V gene lost 5 bases and the J gene lost 1 base, with 7 bases spanning the gap. The CDR3 contains 12 residues. Per germline, CDR1 SQVTM and CDR2 ANQGSEA. The CDR3: CSVKGGTDTQYF. As DNA, the CDR3 is TGCAGCGTTAAAGGTGGCACAGATACGCAGTATTTT.

This clonotype was seen many times. The chain uses TRBV27 and TRBJ1-3; no definite D call. V dropped 3 bases and J dropped 0 bases, with 15 bases sitting between them. In germline, CDR1 is MNHEY, CDR2 SMNVEV (reference sequence). The CDR3 has 17 amino acids. The CDR3 DNA sequence: TGTGCCAGCAGTTTCTCCTCTGGACGGAGCTCTGGAAACACCATATATTTT. Residues: CASSFSSGRSSGNTIYF.

Worth noting for this clonotype: The CDR3 carries no conserved terminal phenylalanine or tryptophan, so it likely arises from a read error. The chain carries TRBV27 and TRBJ1-5, with a possible D match to TRBD1 (5 bases). The germline V gene encodes CDR1 MNHEY and CDR2 SMNVEV (reference sequence). Trimming shortened V by 2 bases and J by 3 bases, and 8 bases separated the two germline ends. The CDR3 has 14 residues. In nucleotides, the CDR3 is TGTGCCAGCAGTTTAGGGGGAACCAATCAGCCCCAGCATGTT. Protein: CASSLGGTNQPQHV.